These T cell receptor beta chains were read from a single sample in a study of blood T cell repertoires in COVID-19. Only in-frame clones appear in the TCRdb table, and some are missing; sequencing was by immunoSEQ multiplex PCR. The sample consists of approximately 200,000 clones, 80% to 90% of them appearing once. The source material was PBMCs or T cells enriched from blood (not recorded which). The receptors were sampled from a man aged 35 to 55 who had recovered from COVID-19. Both conserved end residues are part of each CDR3.

V gene	J gene	CDR3 protein
TRBV29-1	TRBJ1-1	CSGRTGDTEAFF
TRBV28	TRBJ1-5	CASSLQGGGNQPQHF
TRBV5-1	TRBJ1-1	CASSLVGRRNTEAFF
TRBV5-1	TRBJ2-5	CASSLVTGGAQETQYF
TRBV5-1	TRBJ2-2	CASSLRQGGLSGELFF
TRBV5-4	TRBJ2-1	CASSLSTGKYNEQFF
TRBV7-6	TRBJ1-1	CASSLAVRQGGDTEAFF
TRBV28	TRBJ2-2	CASSSWTVQDTGELFF
TRBV6-1	TRBJ1-5	CASSARDRGIDQPQHF
TRBV4-2	TRBJ2-1	CASSQELVGNEQFF
TRBV11-1	TRBJ2-1	CASGRSYNEQFF
TRBV10-2	TRBJ2-3	CASTPSGWADTQYF
TRBV6-5	TRBJ1-2	CASSPDRGSGGYTF
TRBV5-4	TRBJ2-5	CASSLEGLAVGGETQYF
TRBV7-2	TRBJ2-1	CASRGSGGSLYNEQFF
TRBV7-3	TRBJ1-5	CASSLRSPTANPSYSNQPQHF
TRBV11-3	TRBJ1-1	CASSPSGTANTEAFF
TRBV4-1	TRBJ2-4	CASSQDEDRAKNIQYF
TRBV9	TRBJ1-6	CASSVTENSPLHF
TRBV19	TRBJ1-5	CASSIGTRMQGNRQPQHF
TRBV4-3	TRBJ2-1	CASSHKTSGRFNEQFF
TRBV2	TRBJ2-1	CASSISSGNEQFF
TRBV5-1	TRBJ2-1	CASNAGTAYNEQFF
TRBV27	TRBJ2-5	CASSSPGHSETQYF
TRBV7-3	TRBJ1-1	CASSRTLRTEAFF
TRBV28	TRBJ1-2	CASSRTGLANYGYTF
TRBV9	TRBJ2-3	CASSVGTSGSTDTQYF
TRBV5-1	TRBJ1-2	CASSLGQGDGYTF
TRBV19	TRBJ2-7	CATSVRAGRTLSGYEQYF
TRBV27	TRBJ1-3	CASSLSPGAAGNTIYF
TRBV7-7	TRBJ2-5	CASSLQGQETQYF
TRBV24-1	TRBJ2-5	CVRGQGETQYF
TRBV27	TRBJ1-5	CASTNRQGDQPQHF
TRBV3-1/TRBV3-2	TRBJ1-4	CASSQRGGGNEKLFF
TRBV7-3	TRBJ1-1	CASRTTGGSSEAFF
TRBV7-3	TRBJ1-6	CASSFAGSPLHF
TRBV24-1	TRBJ2-7	CATSHSGEGQSYEQYF
TRBV5-4	TRBJ1-5	CASSLGNQPQHF
TRBV6-2/TRBV6-3	TRBJ2-7	CASSSSGTGMQYF
TRBV29-1	TRBJ2-2	CSGFLGDRQNTGELFF
TRBV4-3	TRBJ2-1	CASSPGLSSYNEQFF
TRBV28	TRBJ1-5	CASSFPGMDQPQHF
TRBV7-7	TRBJ2-2	CASSAGLAGVTGELFF
TRBV27	TRBJ2-3	CASSTPGLAGPHPTDTQYF
TRBV7-2	TRBJ2-3	CASTLGGGTDTQYF
TRBV7-6	TRBJ2-6	CASSLSADSGANVLTF
TRBV19	TRBJ2-2	CASSIRAEMNTGELFF
TRBV5-1	TRBJ2-1	CASSLIGTEGNEQFF
TRBV28	TRBJ1-2	CASSSGQDHPRDGYTF
TRBV11-3	TRBJ2-1	CASSERTAGGNEQFF
TRBV5-8	TRBJ1-4	CASSFRTNEKLFF
TRBV7-8	TRBJ2-7	CASSPRGRGEQYF
TRBV9	TRBJ1-2	CASSVEGQGAWGYTF
TRBV2	TRBJ2-1	CASSEHRTYNEQFF
TRBV28	TRBJ1-4	CASKSGDFSNEKLFF
TRBV6-5	TRBJ2-1	CASSPTREYNEQFF
TRBV2	TRBJ1-1	CASTYRPNTEAFF
TRBV29-1	TRBJ1-2	CSALVDRPGGYTF
TRBV12-3/TRBV12-4	TRBJ1-2	CASTLRSDGYTF